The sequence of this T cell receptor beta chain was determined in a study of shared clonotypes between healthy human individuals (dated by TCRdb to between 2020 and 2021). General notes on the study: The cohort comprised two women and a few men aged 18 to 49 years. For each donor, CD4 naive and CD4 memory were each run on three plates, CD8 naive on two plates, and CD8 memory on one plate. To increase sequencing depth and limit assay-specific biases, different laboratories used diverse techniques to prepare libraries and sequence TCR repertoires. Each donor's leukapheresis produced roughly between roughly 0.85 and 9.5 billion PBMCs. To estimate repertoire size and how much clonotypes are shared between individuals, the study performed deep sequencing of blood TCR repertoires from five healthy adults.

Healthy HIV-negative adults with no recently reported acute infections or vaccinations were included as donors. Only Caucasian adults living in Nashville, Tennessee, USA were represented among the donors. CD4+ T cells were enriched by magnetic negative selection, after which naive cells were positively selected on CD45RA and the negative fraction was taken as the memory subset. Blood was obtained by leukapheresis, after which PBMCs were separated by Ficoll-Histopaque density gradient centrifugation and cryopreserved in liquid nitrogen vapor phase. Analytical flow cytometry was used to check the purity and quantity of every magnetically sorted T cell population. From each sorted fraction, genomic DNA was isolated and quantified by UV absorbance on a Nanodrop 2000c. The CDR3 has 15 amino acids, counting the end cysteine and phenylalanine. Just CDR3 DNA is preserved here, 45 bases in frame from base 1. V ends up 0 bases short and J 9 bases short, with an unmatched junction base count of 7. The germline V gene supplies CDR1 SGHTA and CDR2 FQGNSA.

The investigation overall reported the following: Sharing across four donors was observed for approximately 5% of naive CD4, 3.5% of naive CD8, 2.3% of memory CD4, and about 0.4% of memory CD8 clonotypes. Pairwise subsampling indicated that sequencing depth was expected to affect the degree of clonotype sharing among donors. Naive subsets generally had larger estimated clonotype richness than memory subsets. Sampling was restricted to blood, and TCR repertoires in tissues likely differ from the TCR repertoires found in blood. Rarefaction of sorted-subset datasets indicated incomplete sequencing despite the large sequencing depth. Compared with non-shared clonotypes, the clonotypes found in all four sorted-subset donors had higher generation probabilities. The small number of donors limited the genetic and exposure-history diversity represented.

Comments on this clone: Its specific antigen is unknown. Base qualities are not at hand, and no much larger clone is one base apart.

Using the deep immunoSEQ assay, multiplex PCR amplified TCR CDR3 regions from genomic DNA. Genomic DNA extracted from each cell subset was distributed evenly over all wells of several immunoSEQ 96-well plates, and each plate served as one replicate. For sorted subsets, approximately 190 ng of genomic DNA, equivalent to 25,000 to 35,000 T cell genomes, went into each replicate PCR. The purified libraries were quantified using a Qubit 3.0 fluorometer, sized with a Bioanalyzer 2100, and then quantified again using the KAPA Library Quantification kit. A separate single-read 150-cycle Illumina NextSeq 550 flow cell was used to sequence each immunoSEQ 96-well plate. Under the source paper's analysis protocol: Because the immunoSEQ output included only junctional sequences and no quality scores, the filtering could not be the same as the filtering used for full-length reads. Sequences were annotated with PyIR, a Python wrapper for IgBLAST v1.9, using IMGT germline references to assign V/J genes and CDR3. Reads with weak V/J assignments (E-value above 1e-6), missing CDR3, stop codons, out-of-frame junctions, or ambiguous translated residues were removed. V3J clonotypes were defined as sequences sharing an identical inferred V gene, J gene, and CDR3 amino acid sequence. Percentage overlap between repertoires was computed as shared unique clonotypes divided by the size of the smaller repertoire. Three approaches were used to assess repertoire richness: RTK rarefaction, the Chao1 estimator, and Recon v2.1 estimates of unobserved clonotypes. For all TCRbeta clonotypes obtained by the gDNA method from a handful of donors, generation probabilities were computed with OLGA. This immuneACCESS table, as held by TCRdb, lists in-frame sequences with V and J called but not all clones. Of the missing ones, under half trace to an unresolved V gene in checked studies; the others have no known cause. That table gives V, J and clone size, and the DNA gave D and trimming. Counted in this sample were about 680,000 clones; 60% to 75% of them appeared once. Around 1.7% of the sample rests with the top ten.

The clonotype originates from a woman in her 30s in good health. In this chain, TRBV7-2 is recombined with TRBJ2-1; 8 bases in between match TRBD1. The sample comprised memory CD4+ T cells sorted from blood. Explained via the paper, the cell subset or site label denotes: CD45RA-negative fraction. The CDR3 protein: CASSLAGQGLAEQFF. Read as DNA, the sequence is TGTGCCAGCAGCTTAGCCGGACAGGGTCTGGCTGAGCAGTTCTTC.